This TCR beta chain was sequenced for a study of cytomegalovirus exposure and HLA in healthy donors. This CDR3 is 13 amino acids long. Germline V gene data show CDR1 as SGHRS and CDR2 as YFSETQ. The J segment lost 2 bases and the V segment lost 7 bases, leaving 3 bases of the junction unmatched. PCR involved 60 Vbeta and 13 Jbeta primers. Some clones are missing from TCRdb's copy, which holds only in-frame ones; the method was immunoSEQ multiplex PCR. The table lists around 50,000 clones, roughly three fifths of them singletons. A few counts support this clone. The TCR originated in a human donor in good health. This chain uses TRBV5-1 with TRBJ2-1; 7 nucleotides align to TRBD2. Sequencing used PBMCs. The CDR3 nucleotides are TGCGCCAGCTCCGCGGGGGCCTACAATGAGCAGTTCTTC. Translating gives CASSAGAYNEQFF.